This TCR beta chain was identified in a study of shared T cell receptors in the human thymus. The data were produced by immunoSEQ multiplex PCR, yet TCRdb's version contains in-frame clones alone and is incomplete. The sample has around 730,000 clones; 70% to 90% are singletons. Germline V gene sequence: CDR1 MNHEY, CDR2 SMNVEV (reference sequence). Trimming took off 6 bases at V and 3 bases at J, with 9 bases between the two ends. The CDR3 is 13 amino acids. These data also featured in a second study, about human thymus T cells. That paper adds: Obtained as resections during corrective heart surgery, the thymus tissue was then studied. Both thymic and peripheral blood repertoires showed apparently biased V and J usage. What related research reported was that thymic repertoires overlapped highly among unrelated individuals.

This clonotype was obtained from a girl under three years old with a congenital heart defect. Sequencing used thymocytes. The J gene is TRBJ2-1, the V gene TRBV27, with D perhaps TRBD1 (6 bases). This chain's CDR3 is CASRGAIYNEQFF. The CDR3 nucleotides read TGTGCCAGCAGGGGGGCCATCTACAATGAGCAGTTCTTC.